This T cell receptor (beta chain) was captured in a study of Ad26.COV2.S vaccination and SARS-CoV-2 variants. Treatment noted: some 20 received Ad26.COV2.S at low or high dose, single or two shots; about 5 received placebo; per-sample allocation not given. Collection of samples fell on day 63 after the first vaccine or placebo injection. CDR1 is SGHAT and CDR2 is FQNNGV in the germline V gene. There are 13 residues in the CDR3. V lost 0 bases and J 5 bases, leaving 8 bases between the germline ends. Here immunoSEQ multiplex PCR was the method, and the copy in TCRdb shows in-frame clones only, minus some. The table lists 440,000 or so clones, about 90% of them singletons.

The receptor's source is a person aged 18-60 years who received the Ad26.COV2.S COVID-19 vaccine or a placebo. The V and J genes are TRBV11-2 and TRBJ2-7, with unresolved D. The sequencing used peripheral blood, collected in a trial of Ad26.COV2.S vaccine versus placebo. Here the CDR3 reads CASSLDRLDEQYF. CDR3 DNA sequence: TGTGCCAGCAGCTTAGATCGATTGGACGAGCAGTACTTC.